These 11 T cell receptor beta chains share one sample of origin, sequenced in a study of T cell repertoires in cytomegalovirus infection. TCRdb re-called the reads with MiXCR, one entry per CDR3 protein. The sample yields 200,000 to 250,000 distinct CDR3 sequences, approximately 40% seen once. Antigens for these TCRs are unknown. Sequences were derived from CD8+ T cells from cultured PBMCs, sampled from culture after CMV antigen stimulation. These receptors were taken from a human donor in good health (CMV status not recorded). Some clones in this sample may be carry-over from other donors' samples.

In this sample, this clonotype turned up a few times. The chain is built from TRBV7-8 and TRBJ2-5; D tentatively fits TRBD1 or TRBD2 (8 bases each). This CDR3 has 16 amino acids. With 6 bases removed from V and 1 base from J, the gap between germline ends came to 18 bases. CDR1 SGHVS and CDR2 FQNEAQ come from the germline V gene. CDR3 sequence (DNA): TGTGCCAGCAGACTCATTAGCGGGACAGGCCAAGAGACCCAGTACTTC. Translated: CASRLISGTGQETQYF.

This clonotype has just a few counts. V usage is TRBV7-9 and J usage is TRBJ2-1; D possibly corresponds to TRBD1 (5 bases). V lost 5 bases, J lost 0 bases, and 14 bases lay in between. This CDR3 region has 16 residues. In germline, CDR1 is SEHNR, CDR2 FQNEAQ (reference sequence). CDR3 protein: CASSRDQGTSYNEQFF. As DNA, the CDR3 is TGTGCCAGCAGCCGCGATCAGGGCACCTCCTACAATGAGCAGTTCTTC.

CDR3 region: CASSKQGSSYNEQFF. DNA for the CDR3: TGTGCCAGCAGCAAACAGGGGAGCTCCTACAATGAGCAGTTCTTC. The chain combines TRBV11-3 with TRBJ2-1; 7 nucleotides agree with TRBD1. Germline CDR1 and CDR2: SGHNT and YENEEA. The CDR3 is 15 residues long. The V segment lost 5 bases and the J segment 0 bases; nucleotides outside the gene matches: 4.

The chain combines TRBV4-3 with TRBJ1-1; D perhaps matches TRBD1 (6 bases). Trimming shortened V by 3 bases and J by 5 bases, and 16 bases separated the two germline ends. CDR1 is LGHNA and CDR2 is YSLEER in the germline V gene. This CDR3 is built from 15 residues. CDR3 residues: CASSHPSRGRTEAFF. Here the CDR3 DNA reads TGCGCCAGCAGCCATCCCAGTCGGGGGCGGACTGAAGCTTTCTTT.

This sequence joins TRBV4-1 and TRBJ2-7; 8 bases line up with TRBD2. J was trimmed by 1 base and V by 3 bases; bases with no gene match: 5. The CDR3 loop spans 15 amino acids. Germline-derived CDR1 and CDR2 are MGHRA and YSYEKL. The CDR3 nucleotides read TGCGCCAGCAGCCATGAACTAGCGGCTTCCTACGAGCAGTACTTC. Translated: CASSHELAASYEQYF.

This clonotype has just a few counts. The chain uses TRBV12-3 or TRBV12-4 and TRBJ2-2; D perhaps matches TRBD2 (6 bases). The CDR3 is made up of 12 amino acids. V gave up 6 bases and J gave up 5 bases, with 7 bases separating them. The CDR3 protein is CASSGGTGELFF. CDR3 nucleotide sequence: TGTGCCAGCAGCGGGGGAACCGGGGAGCTGTTTTTT.

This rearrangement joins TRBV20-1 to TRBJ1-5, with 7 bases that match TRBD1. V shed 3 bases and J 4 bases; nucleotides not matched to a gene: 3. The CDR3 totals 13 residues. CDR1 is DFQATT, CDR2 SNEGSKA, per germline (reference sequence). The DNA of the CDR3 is TGCAGTGCTAGTCTCAGGGGGAATCAGCCCCAGCATTTT. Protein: CSASLRGNQPQHF.

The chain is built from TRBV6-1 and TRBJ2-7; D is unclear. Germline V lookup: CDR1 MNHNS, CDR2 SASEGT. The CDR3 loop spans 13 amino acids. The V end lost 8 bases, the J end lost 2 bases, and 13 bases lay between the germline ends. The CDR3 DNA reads TGTGCCAGCCTCCCCTGGGGAACCTACGAGCAGTACTTC. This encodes CASLPWGTYEQYF.

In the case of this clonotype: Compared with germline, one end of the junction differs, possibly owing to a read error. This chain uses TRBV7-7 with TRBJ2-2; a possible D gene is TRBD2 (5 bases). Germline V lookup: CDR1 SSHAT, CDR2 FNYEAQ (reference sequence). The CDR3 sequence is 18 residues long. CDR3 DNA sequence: TGTGCTAGCAGCTTAAACATTCGGACGGGAAGGGAAACCGGGGAGCTGTTTTTT. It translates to CASSLNIRTGRETGELFF.

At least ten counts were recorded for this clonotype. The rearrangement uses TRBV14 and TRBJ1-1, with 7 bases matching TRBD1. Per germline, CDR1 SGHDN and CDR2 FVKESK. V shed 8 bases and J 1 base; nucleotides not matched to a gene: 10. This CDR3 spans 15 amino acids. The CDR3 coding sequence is TGTGCCAGCCGGGCCCTGGGGACAGCGAACACTGAAGCTTTCTTT. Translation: CASRALGTANTEAFF.

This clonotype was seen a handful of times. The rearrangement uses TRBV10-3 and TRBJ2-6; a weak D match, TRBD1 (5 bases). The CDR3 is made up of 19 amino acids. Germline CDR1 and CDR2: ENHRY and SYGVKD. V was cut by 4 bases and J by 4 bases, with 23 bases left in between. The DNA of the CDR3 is TGTGCCATCAGTGGGGAACAGGAGAGATCTGGAGCAGGGGCCAACGTCCTGACTTTC. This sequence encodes CAISGEQERSGAGANVLTF.